This TCR beta chain was identified during a study of blood T cell repertoires in COVID-19. The CDR3 extends over 18 amino acids. Germline V gives CDR1 SGHNT, CDR2 YENEEA. J lost 2 bases, V lost 4 bases, and 13 bases had no gene match. Clones were sequenced by immunoSEQ multiplex PCR, and TCRdb holds only the in-frame ones, with some missing. The sample carries tens of thousands of clones, 80% to 90% recorded once. Material: peripheral blood. This sequence joins TRBV11-3 and TRBJ2-2; 7 bases agree with TRBD2. The TCR originated in a woman aged 70 to 79 in a cohort sampled during active COVID-19. CDR3 loop: CASSSASGSDLNTGELFF. The CDR3 DNA reads as TGTGCCAGCAGCTCGGCTAGCGGATCCGATTTAAACACCGGGGAGCTGTTTTTT. Looking up the rest from reference TRBV11-3 and TRBJ2-2 gives the full variable domain: EAGVVQSPRYKIIEKKQPVAFWCNPISGHNTLYWYLQNLGQGPELLIRYENEEAVDDSQLPKDRFSAERLKGVDSTLKIQPAELGDSAVYLCASSSASGSDLNTGELFFGEGSRLTVL.